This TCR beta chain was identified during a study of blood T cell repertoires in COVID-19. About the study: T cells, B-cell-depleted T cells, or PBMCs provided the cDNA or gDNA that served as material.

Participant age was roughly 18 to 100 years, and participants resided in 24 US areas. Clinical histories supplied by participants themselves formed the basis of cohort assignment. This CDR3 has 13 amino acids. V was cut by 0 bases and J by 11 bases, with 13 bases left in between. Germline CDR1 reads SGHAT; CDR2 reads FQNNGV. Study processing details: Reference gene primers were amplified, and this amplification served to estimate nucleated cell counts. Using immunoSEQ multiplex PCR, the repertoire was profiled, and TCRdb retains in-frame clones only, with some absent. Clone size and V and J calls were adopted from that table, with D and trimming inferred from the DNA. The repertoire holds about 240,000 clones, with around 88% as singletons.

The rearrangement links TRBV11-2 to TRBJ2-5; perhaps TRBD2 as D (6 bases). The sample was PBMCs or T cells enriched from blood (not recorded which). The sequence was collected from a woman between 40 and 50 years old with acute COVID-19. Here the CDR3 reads CASSLERSGVQYF. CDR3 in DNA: TGTGCCAGCAGCTTAGAACGGTCGGGGGTTCAGTACTTC. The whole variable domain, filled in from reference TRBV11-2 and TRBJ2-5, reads EAGVAQSPRYKIIEKRQSVAFWCNPISGHATLYWYQQILGQGPKLLIQFQNNGVVDDSQLPKDRFSAERLKGVDSTLKIQPAKLEDSAVYLCASSLERSGVQYFGPGTRLLVL.